This T cell receptor beta chain originates from a study of shared clonotypes between healthy human individuals. The V gene end was trimmed by 2 bases and the J gene end by 2 bases; junction bases not matched to a gene: 13. The CDR3 has 17 residues. In germline, CDR1 is SGHKS, CDR2 YYEKEE (reference sequence). Measured with immunoSEQ multiplex PCR; TCRdb has only the in-frame clones, and not every one. This sample carries around 1.9 million clones, around 93% of them seen once, and the ten largest clones take around 1.8%. Naivety among CD8 cells was defined by CD45RO negativity and positive CCR7 selection, thereby excluding terminally differentiated effector memory CD45RA+ cells.

The chain employs TRBV5-5 and TRBJ2-7, with TRBD1 matching 7 bases. The TCR was taken from a young man in good health. Some clones in this sample may be carry-over from other donors' samples. Sequenced: naive CD8+ T cells from PBMCs. This CDR3 is CASSFGLNPGGTYEQYF. The CDR3 DNA reads as TGTGCCAGCAGCTTCGGACTCAACCCAGGGGGAACCTACGAGCAGTACTTC.